The clone carrying this TCR beta chain was picked up one time. The sample comes from a study of blood T cell repertoires in COVID-19. Study at large: PBMCs, B-cell-depleted T cells, or T cells were the source of the cDNA or gDNA that made up the material.

Study processing details: Amplification from reference gene primers served as the basis for estimated nucleated cell counts. Sequencing used immunoSEQ multiplex PCR; TCRdb keeps in-frame clones, though not all of them. The V and J calls and clone size come from that table; D and trimming were worked out from the DNA. The sample lists more than 85,000 clones, roughly four fifths seen once, with nearly 25% in the top ten. The V segment lost 1 base and the J segment 0 bases; nucleotides outside the gene matches: 6. Germline V CDR1 and CDR2: PRHDT, FYEKMQ (reference sequence). The CDR3 runs to 17 residues.

The V call is TRBV13, the J call TRBJ2-3; 8 nucleotides match TRBD2. Sequenced material: peripheral blood. The receptor comes from a human donor in a cohort sampled during active COVID-19. This CDR3 is CASSLASLAGSTDTQYF. The CDR3 coding sequence is TGTGCCAGCAGCTTAGCTAGCTTAGCGGGAAGCACAGATACGCAGTATTTT.